This T cell receptor (beta chain) was sequenced for a study of blood T cell repertoires in COVID-19. Overall study: The United States, Italy and Spain were the sources of the acute and convalescent COVID-19 samples. T cells, B-cell-depleted T cells, or PBMCs supplied cDNA or gDNA.

TCRdb's copy holds only in-frame clones and misses some; the assay was immunoSEQ multiplex PCR. The data contain about 220,000 clones, roughly 80% of them singletons. This CDR3 is built from 18 residues. The V gene's germline CDR1 is SGHNT and CDR2 YYREEE (reference sequence). V gave up 0 bases and J gave up 6 bases; unmatched junction bases: 8. The sample consisted of PBMCs or T cells enriched from blood (not recorded which). This rearrangement joins TRBV5-4 to TRBJ2-1; 14 bases are shared with TRBD2. This sequence was found in a woman aged 35 to 49 who had been exposed to COVID-19. The CDR3 reads CASSLGRLAGGVINEQFF. The DNA of the CDR3 is TGTGCCAGCAGCTTGGGTCGACTAGCGGGGGGGGTTATCAATGAGCAGTTCTTC.